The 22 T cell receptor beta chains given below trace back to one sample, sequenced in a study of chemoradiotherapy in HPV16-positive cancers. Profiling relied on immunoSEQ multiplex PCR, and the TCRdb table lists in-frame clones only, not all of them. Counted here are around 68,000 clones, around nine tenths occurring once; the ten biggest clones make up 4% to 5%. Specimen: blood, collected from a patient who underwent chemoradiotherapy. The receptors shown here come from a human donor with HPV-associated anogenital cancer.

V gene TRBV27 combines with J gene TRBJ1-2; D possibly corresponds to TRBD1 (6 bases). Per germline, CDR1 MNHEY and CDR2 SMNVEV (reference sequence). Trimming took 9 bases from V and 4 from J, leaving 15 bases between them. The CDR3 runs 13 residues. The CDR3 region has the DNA TGTGCCAGTCCGGGGGGGGCGGGCTATGGCTACACCTTC. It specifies CASPGGAGYGYTF.

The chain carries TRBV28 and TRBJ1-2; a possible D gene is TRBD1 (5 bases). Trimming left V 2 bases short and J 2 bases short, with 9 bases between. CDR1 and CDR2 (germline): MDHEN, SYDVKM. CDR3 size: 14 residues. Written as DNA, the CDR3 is TGTGCCAGCAGTTTAGGGGCCCAAAACTATGGCTACACCTTC. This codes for CASSLGAQNYGYTF.

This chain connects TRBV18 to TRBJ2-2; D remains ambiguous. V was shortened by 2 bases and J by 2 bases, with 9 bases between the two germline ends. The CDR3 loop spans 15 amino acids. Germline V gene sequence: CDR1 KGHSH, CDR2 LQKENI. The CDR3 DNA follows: TGTGCCAGCTCACCAGGGCACTCAAACACCGGGGAGCTGTTTTTT. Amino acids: CASSPGHSNTGELFF.

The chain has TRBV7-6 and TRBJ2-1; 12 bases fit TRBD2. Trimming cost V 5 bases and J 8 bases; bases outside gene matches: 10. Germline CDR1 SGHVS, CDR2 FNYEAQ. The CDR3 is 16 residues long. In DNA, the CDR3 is TGTGCCAGCAGCGCTGGACTAGCGGGAACAGTCTATGAGCAGTTCTTC. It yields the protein CASSAGLAGTVYEQFF. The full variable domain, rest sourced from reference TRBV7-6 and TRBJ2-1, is GAGVSQSPRYKVTKRGQDVALRCDPISGHVSLYWYRQALGQGPEFLTYFNYEAQQDKSGLPNDRFSAERPEGSISTLTIQRTEQRDSAMYRCASSAGLAGTVYEQFFGPGTRLTVL.

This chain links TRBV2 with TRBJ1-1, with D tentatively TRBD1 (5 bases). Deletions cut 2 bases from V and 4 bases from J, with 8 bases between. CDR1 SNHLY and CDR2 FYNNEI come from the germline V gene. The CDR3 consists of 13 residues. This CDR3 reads CASSETGATEAFF. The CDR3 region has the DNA TGTGCCAGCAGTGAAACCGGGGCCACTGAAGCTTTCTTT.

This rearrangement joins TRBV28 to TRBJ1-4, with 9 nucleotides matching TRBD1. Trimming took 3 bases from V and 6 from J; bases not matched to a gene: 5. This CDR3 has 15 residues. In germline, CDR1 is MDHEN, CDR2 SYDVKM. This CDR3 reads CASSFYRGRYEKLFF. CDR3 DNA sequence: TGTGCCAGCAGTTTCTACAGGGGGCGATATGAAAAACTGTTTTTT.

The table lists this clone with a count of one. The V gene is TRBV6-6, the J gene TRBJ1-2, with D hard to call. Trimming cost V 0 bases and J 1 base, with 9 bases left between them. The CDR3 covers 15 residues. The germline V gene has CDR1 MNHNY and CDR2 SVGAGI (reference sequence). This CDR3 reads CASSYSLVVNYGYTF. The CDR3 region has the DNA TGTGCCAGCAGTTACTCGTTAGTCGTTAACTATGGCTACACCTTC.

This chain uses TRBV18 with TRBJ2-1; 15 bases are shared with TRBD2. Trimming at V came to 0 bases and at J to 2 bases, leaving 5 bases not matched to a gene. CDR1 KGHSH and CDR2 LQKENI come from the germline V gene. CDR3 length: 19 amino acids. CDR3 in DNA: TGTGCCAGCTCACCACCGGGACTAGCGGGAGGACTCACCTACAATGAGCAGTTCTTC. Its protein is CASSPPGLAGGLTYNEQFF.

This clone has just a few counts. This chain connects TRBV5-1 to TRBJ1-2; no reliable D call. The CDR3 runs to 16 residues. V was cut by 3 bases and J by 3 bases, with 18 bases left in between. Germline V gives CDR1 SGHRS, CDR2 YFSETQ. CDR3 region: CASSSGTSTNDYGYTF. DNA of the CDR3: TGCGCCAGCAGCTCGGGTACCTCTACAAATGACTATGGCTACACCTTC.

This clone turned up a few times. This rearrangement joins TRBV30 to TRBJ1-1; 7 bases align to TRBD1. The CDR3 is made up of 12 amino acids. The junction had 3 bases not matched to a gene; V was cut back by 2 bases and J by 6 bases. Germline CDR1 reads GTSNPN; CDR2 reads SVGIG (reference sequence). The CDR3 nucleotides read TGTGCCTGGAGTAGGGACAGTGCTGAAGCTTTCTTT. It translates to CAWSRDSAEAFF.

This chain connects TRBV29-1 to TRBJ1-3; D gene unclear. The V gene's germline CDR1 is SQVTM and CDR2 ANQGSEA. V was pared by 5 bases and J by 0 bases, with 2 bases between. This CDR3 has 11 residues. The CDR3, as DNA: TGCAGCGTTCACTCTGGAAACACCATATATTTT. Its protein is CSVHSGNTIYF. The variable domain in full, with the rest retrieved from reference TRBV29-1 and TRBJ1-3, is SAVISQKPSRDICQRGTSLTIQCQVDSQVTMMFWYRQQPGQSLTLIATANQGSEATYESGFVIDKFPISRPNLTFSTLTVSNMSPEDSSIYLCSVHSGNTIYFGEGSWLTVV.

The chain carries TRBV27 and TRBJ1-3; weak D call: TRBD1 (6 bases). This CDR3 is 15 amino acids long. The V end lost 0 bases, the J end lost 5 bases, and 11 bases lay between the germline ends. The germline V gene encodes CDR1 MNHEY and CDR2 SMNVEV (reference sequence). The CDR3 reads CASSLSRGARNTIYF. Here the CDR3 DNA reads TGTGCCAGCAGTTTATCAAGGGGGGCACGAAACACCATATATTTT.

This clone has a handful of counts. For the CDR3, the DNA is TGTGCCAGCTCACCCTCCACAGGGGGCGGCCATGAGCAGTTCTTC. Translated: CASSPSTGGGHEQFF. The chain has TRBV18 and TRBJ2-1; 9 nucleotides align to TRBD1. Germline assignment: CDR1 KGHSH and CDR2 LQKENI. This CDR3 is built from 15 residues. Trimming removed 3 bases from V and 8 bases from J; junction bases left unmatched: 8. The variable domain in full, completed from reference TRBV18 and TRBJ2-1, reads NAGVMQNPRHLVRRRGQEARLRCSPMKGHSHVYWYRQLPEEGLKFMVYLQKENIIDESGMPKERFSAEFPKEGPSILRIQQVVRGDSAAYFCASSPSTGGGHEQFFGPGTRLTVL.

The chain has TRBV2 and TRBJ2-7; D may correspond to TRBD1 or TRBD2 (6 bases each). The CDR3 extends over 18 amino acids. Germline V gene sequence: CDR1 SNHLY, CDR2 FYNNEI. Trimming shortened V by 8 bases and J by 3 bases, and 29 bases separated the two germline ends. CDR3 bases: TGTGCCAGCGGAGGAGCAGGGGCTCGCGGGATCAAATACTACGAGCAGTACTTC. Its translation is CASGGAGARGIKYYEQYF.

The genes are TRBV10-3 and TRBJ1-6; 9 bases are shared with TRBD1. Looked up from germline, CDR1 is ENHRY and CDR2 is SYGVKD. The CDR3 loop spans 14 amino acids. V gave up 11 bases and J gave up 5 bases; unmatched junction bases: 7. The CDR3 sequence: CAAGWDRDNSPLHF. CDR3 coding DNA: TGTGCCGCCGGCTGGGACAGGGATAATTCACCCCTCCACTTT.

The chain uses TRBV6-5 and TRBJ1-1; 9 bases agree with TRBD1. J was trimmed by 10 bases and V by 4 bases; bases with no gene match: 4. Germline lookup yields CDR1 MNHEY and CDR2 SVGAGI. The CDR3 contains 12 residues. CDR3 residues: CASSSTGGTAFF. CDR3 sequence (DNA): TGTGCCAGCAGTTCGACAGGGGGGACAGCTTTCTTT.

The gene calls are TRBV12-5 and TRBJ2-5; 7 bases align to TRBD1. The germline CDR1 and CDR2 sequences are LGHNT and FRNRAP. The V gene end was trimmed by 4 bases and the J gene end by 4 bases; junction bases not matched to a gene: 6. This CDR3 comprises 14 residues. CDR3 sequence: CASGSSGGGETQYF. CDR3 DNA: TGTGCTAGTGGTTCTTCAGGGGGTGGAGAGACCCAGTACTTC.

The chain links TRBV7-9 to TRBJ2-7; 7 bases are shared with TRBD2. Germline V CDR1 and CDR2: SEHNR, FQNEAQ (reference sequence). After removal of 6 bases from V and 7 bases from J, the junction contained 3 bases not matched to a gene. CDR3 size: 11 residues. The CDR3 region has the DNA TGTGCCAGCAGTTCCGGGGGGGAGCAGTACTTC. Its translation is CASSSGGEQYF.

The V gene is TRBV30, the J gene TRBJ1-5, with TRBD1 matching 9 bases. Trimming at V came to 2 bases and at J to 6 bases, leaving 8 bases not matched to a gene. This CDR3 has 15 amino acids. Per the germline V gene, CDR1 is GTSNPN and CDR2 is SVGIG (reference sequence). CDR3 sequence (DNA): TGTGCCTGGAGTAGGGGACAGGGAAGCGGTCAGCCCCAGCATTTT. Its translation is CAWSRGQGSGQPQHF.

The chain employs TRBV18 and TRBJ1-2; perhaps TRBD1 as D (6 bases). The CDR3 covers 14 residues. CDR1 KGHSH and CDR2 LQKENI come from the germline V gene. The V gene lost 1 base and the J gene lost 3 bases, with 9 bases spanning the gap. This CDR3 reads CASSPQGVDYGYTF. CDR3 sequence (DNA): TGTGCCAGCTCACCACAGGGGGTGGACTATGGCTACACCTTC.

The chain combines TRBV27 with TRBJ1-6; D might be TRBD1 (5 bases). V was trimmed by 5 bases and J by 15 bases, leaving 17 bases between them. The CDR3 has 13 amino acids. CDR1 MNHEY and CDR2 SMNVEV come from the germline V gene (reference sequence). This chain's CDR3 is CASSPGGGYDLHF. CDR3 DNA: TGTGCCAGCAGTCCCGGTGGGGGTTATGACCTCCACTTT.

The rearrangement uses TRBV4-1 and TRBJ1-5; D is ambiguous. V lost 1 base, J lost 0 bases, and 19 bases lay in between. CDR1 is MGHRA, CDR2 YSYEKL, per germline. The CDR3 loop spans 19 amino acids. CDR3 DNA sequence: TGCGCCAGCAGCCAAGCGGTCATCATGCGGGAATATAGCAATCAGCCCCAGCATTTT. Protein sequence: CASSQAVIMREYSNQPQHF.